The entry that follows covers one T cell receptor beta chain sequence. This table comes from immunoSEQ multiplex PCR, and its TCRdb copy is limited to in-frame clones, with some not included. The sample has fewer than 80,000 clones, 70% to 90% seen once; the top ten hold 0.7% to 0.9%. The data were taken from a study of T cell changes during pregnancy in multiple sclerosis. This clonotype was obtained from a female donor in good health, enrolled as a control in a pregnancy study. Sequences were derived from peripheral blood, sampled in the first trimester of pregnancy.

CDR3 DNA: TGTGCCAGCAGTACCCGCGGACAGGGCGGGGAGCTGTTTTTT. It codes for CASSTRGQGGELFF. The chain has TRBV6-7 and TRBJ2-2; 8 bases line up with TRBD1. TRBV6-7 has ORF status, its function being uncertain. CDR3 length equals 14 residues. Unmatched junction bases numbered 6, after V lost 5 bases and J lost 7 bases.